The entry below gives a single T cell receptor beta chain sequence along with its context. J lost 2 bases, V lost 5 bases, and 12 bases had no gene match. CDR1 and CDR2 from the germline V gene are KGHSH and LQKENI. CDR3 length: 19 amino acids. This specimen comes from a study of blood T cell repertoires in COVID-19. Study-wide context: From T cells, B-cell-depleted T cells, or PBMCs came the material, which was cDNA or gDNA.

Using immunoSEQ multiplex PCR, the repertoire was profiled, and TCRdb retains in-frame clones only, with some absent. This table holds about 180,000 clones, around 86% found once. This clonotype was obtained from a woman aged 25 to 39 with active or convalescent COVID-19. The rearrangement links TRBV18 to TRBJ2-6, with 10 bases lining up with TRBD1. Sequences were obtained from peripheral blood. Here the CDR3 DNA reads TGTGCCAGCTCAACCCTAGGGGGACAGGGGTACCCTGGGGCCAACGTCCTGACTTTC. The encoded protein is CASSTLGGQGYPGANVLTF.